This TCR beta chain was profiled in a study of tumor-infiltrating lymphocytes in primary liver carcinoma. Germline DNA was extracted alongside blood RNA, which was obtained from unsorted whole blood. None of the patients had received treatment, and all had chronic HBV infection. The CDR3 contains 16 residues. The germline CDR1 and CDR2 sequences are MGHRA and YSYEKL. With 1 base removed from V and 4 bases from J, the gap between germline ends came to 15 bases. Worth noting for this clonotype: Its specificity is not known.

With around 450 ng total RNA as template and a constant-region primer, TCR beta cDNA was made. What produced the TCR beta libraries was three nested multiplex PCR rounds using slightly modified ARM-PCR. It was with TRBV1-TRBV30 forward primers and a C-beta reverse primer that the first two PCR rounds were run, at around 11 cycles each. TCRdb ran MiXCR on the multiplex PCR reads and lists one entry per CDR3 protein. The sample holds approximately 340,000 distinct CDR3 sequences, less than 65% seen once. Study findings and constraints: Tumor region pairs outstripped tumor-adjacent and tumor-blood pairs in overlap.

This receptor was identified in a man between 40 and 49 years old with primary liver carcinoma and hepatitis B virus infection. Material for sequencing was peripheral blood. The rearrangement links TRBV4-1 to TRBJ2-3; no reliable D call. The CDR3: CASSQVFRTTADTQYF. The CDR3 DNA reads TGCGCCAGCAGCCAAGTTTTCCGCACGACCGCAGATACGCAGTATTTT.